A single sample is the source of the 31 T cell receptor beta chains below, sequenced in a study of graft-versus-host responses after intestinal transplantation. Assay used: immunoSEQ multiplex PCR; TCRdb lists only in-frame clones, some missing. Seen here are approximately 25,000 clones, around 80% observed once, and the top ten hold just over 0.9%. Their recognized antigens are unknown. Sequencing was performed on unstimulated CD8+ T cells sorted from spleen or lymph node cells, taken before transplant. These receptors were collected from a human donor who was the organ donor for an intestinal transplant.

The V and J genes are TRBV7-2 and TRBJ2-7; D may be TRBD2 (6 bases). The germline gives CDR1 SGHTA, CDR2 FQGNSA. The V end was cut by 5 bases, the J end by 5 bases, with 10 bases between. The CDR3 contains 12 residues. Written as DNA, the CDR3 is TGTGCCAGCAGCGAGGAGGGGCACGAGCAGTACTTC. Protein: CASSEEGHEQYF. The full variable domain, completed using reference TRBV7-2 and TRBJ2-7, is GAGVSQSPSNKVTEKGKDVELRCDPISGHTALYWYRQSLGQGLEFLIYFQGNSAPDKSGLPSDRFSAERTGGSVSTLTIQRTQQEDSAVYLCASSEEGHEQYFGPGTRLTVT.

The sample holds a few counts of this clone. V gene TRBV27 combines with J gene TRBJ2-7, with 9 positions matching TRBD1. The CDR3 is 14 amino acids. Germline CDR1 is MNHEY and CDR2 is SMNVEV (reference sequence). With 3 bases clipped from V and 9 bases from J, the junction kept 9 bases outside the gene matches. Written as DNA, the CDR3 is TGTGCCAGCAGTTTGGGAGACAGGGGGGGGCCGCAGTACTTC. Residues: CASSLGDRGGPQYF.

The chain has TRBV13 and TRBJ2-5; D ambiguous. Germline V gives CDR1 PRHDT, CDR2 FYEKMQ (reference sequence). V lost 0 bases and J lost 1, with 3 bases in between. This CDR3 has 13 residues. This chain's CDR3 is CASSLGTQETQYF. CDR3 nucleotide sequence: TGTGCCAGCAGCTTAGGGACCCAAGAGACCCAGTACTTC.

V gene TRBV4-3 combines with J gene TRBJ2-3; 7 bases align to TRBD2. J lost 0 bases, V lost 1 base, and 10 bases had no gene match. Germline CDR1 LGHNA, CDR2 YSLEER. CDR3 size: 18 residues. For the CDR3, the DNA is TGCGCCAGCAGCCAAGGAGCGGGGACTACGACTAGCACAGATACGCAGTATTTT. Translation: CASSQGAGTTTSTDTQYF.

The table lists this clone with a count of one. The rearrangement uses TRBV2 and TRBJ2-7; no firm D call. The V and J ends lost 1 base and 7 bases respectively, with 5 bases between them. Germline V gene data show CDR1 as SNHLY and CDR2 as FYNNEI. There are 11 residues in the CDR3. CDR3 coding DNA: TGTGCCAGCAGTGAAGGACTGGAGCAGTACTTC. This sequence encodes CASSEGLEQYF.

The chain employs TRBV21-1 and TRBJ2-3. TRBV21-1 is classified as a pseudogene. This CDR3 region has 13 residues. The CDR3 DNA reads TGTGCCACTACGCCCCCCGGAAGAGATACGCAGTATTTT. Its protein product is CATTPPGRDTQYF.

This clone appeared a single time. This chain connects TRBV11-2 to TRBJ2-1; D may be TRBD2 (6 bases). From germline, CDR1 is SGHAT and CDR2 FQNNGV. The V and J ends lost 0 bases and 4 bases respectively, with 25 bases between them. The CDR3 spans 20 residues. In nucleotides, the CDR3 is TGTGCCAGCAGCTTAGAAGGGGTGGCGGGGATCACGTTTCTTTACAATGAGCAGTTCTTC. Translation gives CASSLEGVAGITFLYNEQFF.

This chain connects TRBV5-6 to TRBJ1-2; 10 bases fit TRBD1. Germline CDR1 and CDR2: SGHDT and YYEEEE. With 4 bases clipped from V and 7 bases from J, the junction kept 10 bases outside the gene matches. The CDR3 is 15 amino acids. CDR3 in DNA: TGTGCCAGCAGCACCCTCCCCGGGACAGGGGTTGGCTACACCTTC. Its protein product is CASSTLPGTGVGYTF.

This clone occurred a few times. V usage is TRBV2 and J usage is TRBJ2-1, with 8 bases fitting TRBD2. From germline, CDR1 is SNHLY and CDR2 FYNNEI. CDR3 length: 15 amino acids. After removal of 8 bases from V and 0 bases from J, the junction contained 6 bases not matched to a gene. CDR3 loop: CASDDTSGSYNEQFF. The DNA of the CDR3 is TGTGCCAGCGACGACACTAGCGGCTCCTACAATGAGCAGTTCTTC.

The chain carries TRBV4-1 and TRBJ2-7; D is possibly TRBD2 (7 bases). CDR1 and CDR2 from the germline V gene are MGHRA and YSYEKL. The CDR3 is 14 amino acids. Trimming removed 0 bases from V and 4 bases from J, with 10 bases in between. The CDR3 spells CASSQEGGRYEQYF. DNA for the CDR3: TGCGCCAGCAGCCAAGAGGGGGGGCGGTACGAGCAGTACTTC.

Worth noting for this clone: The same CDR3 arises from other DNA sequences in this sample as well. This chain connects TRBV7-7 to TRBJ2-2; D possibly corresponds to TRBD1 (6 bases). V lost 5 bases and J lost 1, with 8 bases in between. Germline values: CDR1 SSHAT, CDR2 FNYEAQ (reference sequence). There are 14 residues in the CDR3. The DNA for the CDR3 is TGTGCCAGCAGCCTGACAGGGAACACCGGGGAGCTGTTTTTT. This sequence encodes CASSLTGNTGELFF.

The chain combines TRBV2 with TRBJ2-5; D is possibly TRBD2 (6 bases). Trimming shortened V by 8 bases and J by 0 bases, and 16 bases separated the two germline ends. The CDR3 extends over 15 amino acids. Germline CDR1 and CDR2: SNHLY and FYNNEI. The CDR3 sequence is CASQQAAGYQETQYF. CDR3 sequence (DNA): TGTGCCAGCCAGCAAGCCGCGGGGTACCAAGAGACCCAGTACTTC.

CDR3 nucleotide sequence: TGTGCCTGGCGTAGACAGGGGAGCGGAATTAATTCACCCCTCCACTTT. This codes for CAWRRQGSGINSPLHF. This chain links TRBV30 with TRBJ1-6; TRBD1 aligns across 8 bases. V shed 5 bases, J shed 6 bases, and the junction held 12 bases outside the gene matches. The CDR3 contains 16 residues. The germline gives CDR1 GTSNPN, CDR2 SVGIG (reference sequence).

The V gene is TRBV4-1, the J gene TRBJ1-1, with D perhaps TRBD1 (6 bases). Trimming removed 1 base at V and 5 bases at J, with 8 bases between. This CDR3 region has 13 residues. The germline gives CDR1 MGHRA, CDR2 YSYEKL. CDR3 nucleotide sequence: TGCGCCAGCAGCCAAGCAAGGGGGACTGAAGCTTTCTTT. Translating it yields CASSQARGTEAFF.

This clone was picked up one time. The J gene is TRBJ2-1, the V gene TRBV27, with unresolved D. Per germline, CDR1 MNHEY and CDR2 SMNVEV (reference sequence). The ends were cut back, 0 bases at V and 6 bases at J, with 6 bases in the middle. This CDR3 comprises 13 residues. The CDR3 loop reads CASSLSWGNEQFF. CDR3 in DNA: TGTGCCAGCAGTTTATCATGGGGCAATGAGCAGTTCTTC.

This chain links TRBV4-3 with TRBJ1-1; D is uncertain. The germline gives CDR1 LGHNA, CDR2 YSLEER. The V end lost 0 bases, the J end lost 0 bases, and 8 bases lay between the germline ends. The CDR3 loop spans 15 amino acids. CDR3 coding DNA: TGCGCCAGCAGCCAAGAGCCCCGGATGAACACTGAAGCTTTCTTT. Translated, it gives CASSQEPRMNTEAFF.

V gene TRBV6-1 combines with J gene TRBJ2-7; D is unresolved. The germline V gene encodes CDR1 MNHNS and CDR2 SASEGT. The CDR3 totals 14 residues. The ends were cut back, 6 bases at V and 7 bases at J, with 19 bases in the middle. CDR3 nucleotides: TGTGCCAGCAGGACGGTGAGTGGCACCCTAGAGCAGTACTTC. Translation: CASRTVSGTLEQYF.

The rearrangement links TRBV5-4 to TRBJ2-2; 8 bases agree with TRBD1. The CDR3 runs 13 residues. Germline V gives CDR1 SGHNT, CDR2 YYREEE (reference sequence). The V segment lost 4 bases and the J segment 6 bases; nucleotides outside the gene matches: 2. The CDR3 loop is CASSKQGAGELFF. The CDR3 nucleotides read TGTGCCAGCAGCAAACAGGGGGCCGGGGAGCTGTTTTTT. The entire variable domain, with the rest obtained from reference TRBV5-4 and TRBJ2-2, is as follows: ETGVTQSPTHLIKTRGQQVTLRCSSQSGHNTVSWYQQALGQGPQFIFQYYREEENGRGNFPPRFSGLQFPNYSSELNVNALELDDSALYLCASSKQGAGELFFGEGSRLTVL.

This chain connects TRBV4-3 to TRBJ2-1; D might be TRBD1 (6 bases). Between the trimmed V and J ends, which lost 3 bases and 8 bases, there was a span of 11 bases. The CDR3 consists of 13 residues. Germline loops: CDR1 LGHNA, CDR2 YSLEER. The CDR3 here is CASSQYRVDEQFF. The CDR3 nucleotides read TGCGCCAGCAGCCAGTACAGGGTCGATGAGCAGTTCTTC.

This chain links TRBV19 with TRBJ1-2; D remains ambiguous. The CDR3 contains 13 residues. CDR1 LNHDA and CDR2 SQIVND come from the germline V gene (reference sequence). V gave up 0 bases and J gave up 5 bases, with 7 bases separating them. CDR3 DNA sequence: TGTGCCAGTAGTATAGATGGGGTGTATGGCTACACCTTC. Amino acids: CASSIDGVYGYTF.

The V gene is TRBV27, the J gene TRBJ2-7; 8 nucleotides match TRBD2. The V and J ends lost 0 bases and 3 bases, in that order; junction bases with no gene match: 4. Germline V CDR1 and CDR2: MNHEY, SMNVEV (reference sequence). The CDR3 is made up of 15 amino acids. The CDR3 bases are TGTGCCAGCAGTTTATCCGCGGGAGGAGGCTACGAGCAGTACTTC. Its protein product is CASSLSAGGGYEQYF.

The chain couples TRBV9 to TRBJ2-5; D is perhaps TRBD1 (5 bases). The germline CDR1 and CDR2 sequences are SGDLS and YYNGEE. The V end lost 0 bases, the J end lost 5 bases, and 8 bases lay between the germline ends. CDR3 length equals 13 residues. CDR3 in DNA: TGTGCCAGCAGCGTAGAGGCAGGGGAGACCCAGTACTTC. Protein product: CASSVEAGETQYF.

The J gene is TRBJ1-4, the V gene TRBV6-5; a weak D match, TRBD1 (5 bases). Germline CDR1 and CDR2: MNHEY and SVGAGI. The CDR3 is 13 residues long. V lost 7 bases to trimming and J lost 4 bases, with 10 bases between them. CDR3 in DNA: TGTGCCAGCACGGTCGGGGGTAATGAAAAACTGTTTTTT. This encodes CASTVGGNEKLFF.

The chain joins TRBV27 to TRBJ1-1; 7 bases are a match to TRBD1. The CDR3 is made up of 16 amino acids. The trim removed 0 bases at V and 5 bases at J, leaving 9 bases unmatched. The germline V gene encodes CDR1 MNHEY and CDR2 SMNVEV (reference sequence). The CDR3 region is CASSLSPAGGWTEAFF. The CDR3 DNA sequence: TGTGCCAGCAGTTTATCACCAGCAGGGGGGTGGACTGAAGCTTTCTTT.

The chain employs TRBV5-4 and TRBJ2-1; D not resolved. V lost 0 bases to trimming and J lost 5 bases, with 6 bases between them. Germline loops: CDR1 SGHNT, CDR2 YYREEE (reference sequence). The CDR3 has 13 amino acids. The CDR3 DNA reads TGTGCCAGCAGCTTGGCTCGGCACAATGAGCAGTTCTTC. Translated: CASSLARHNEQFF.

The chain combines TRBV1 with TRBJ2-1; TRBD2, the table's D call, lacks a check against the DNA. TRBV1 is reported as a pseudogene. CDR3 length: 10 residues. For the CDR3, the DNA is TGCACCAGGGACTTTAATGAGCAGTTCTTC. Residues: CTRDFNEQFF.

V and J are TRBV4-3 and TRBJ2-7, with D possibly being TRBD1 (5 bases). There are 16 residues in the CDR3. Trimming pared 1 base from V and 5 bases from J, leaving 18 bases between. CDR1 and CDR2 from the germline V gene are LGHNA and YSLEER. CDR3 in amino acids: CASSQGFPRDHHEQYF. In nucleotides, the CDR3 is TGCGCCAGCAGCCAAGGGTTCCCCAGGGATCACCACGAGCAGTACTTC.

The chain recombines TRBV11-2 with TRBJ2-7; no firm D call. The CDR3 runs 16 residues. The germline V gene has CDR1 SGHAT and CDR2 FQNNGV. V lost 3 bases and J 2 bases, leaving 17 bases between the germline ends. This CDR3 reads CASSLGWSLGAYEQYF. In DNA, the CDR3 is TGTGCCAGCAGCTTGGGATGGTCTCTGGGCGCCTACGAGCAGTACTTC.

V and J are TRBV6-6 and TRBJ2-1; D is undetermined. Germline assignment: CDR1 MNHNY and CDR2 SVGAGI (reference sequence). The CDR3 is 10 amino acids. V shed 8 bases and J shed 5 bases, with 4 bases lying between them. CDR3 loop: CASGHNEQFF. The CDR3 DNA reads as TGTGCCAGCGGCCACAATGAGCAGTTCTTC.

The V call is TRBV15, the J call TRBJ2-3, with D hard to call. The CDR3 length is 16 residues. Trimming stripped 10 bases from V and 4 bases from J, with 24 bases between. Germline-derived CDR1 and CDR2 are LNHNV and YYDKDF (reference sequence). DNA for the CDR3: TGTGCCATCGAGCAATCCGAGAGCAGCAACGCAGATACGCAGTATTTT. Encoded protein: CAIEQSESSNADTQYF. The full variable domain, its missing parts supplied by reference TRBV15 and TRBJ2-3, is DAMVIQNPRYQVTQFGKPVTLSCSQTLNHNVMYWYQQKSSQAPKLLFHYYDKDFNNEADTPDNFQSRRPNTSFCFLDIRSPGLGDTAMYLCAIEQSESSNADTQYFGPGTRLTVL.

In its sample, this clone was seen once. V gene TRBV27 combines with J gene TRBJ1-5; 8 nucleotides line up with TRBD1. The ends lost 6 bases at V and 9 bases at J; junction bases unmatched: 13. The CDR3 contains 15 residues. Germline lookup yields CDR1 MNHEY and CDR2 SMNVEV (reference sequence). CDR3 residues: CASSATGTGQMPQHF. CDR3 bases: TGTGCCAGCAGCGCAACCGGGACAGGTCAAATGCCCCAGCATTTT.